Shown below are 15 T cell receptor beta chains from a single sample sequenced in a study of blood T cell repertoires in COVID-19. Sequencing used immunoSEQ multiplex PCR; TCRdb keeps in-frame clones, though not all of them. The data show about 100,000 clones, around four fifths seen once. Sequencing used peripheral blood. All receptors derive from a man in his sixties with acute or convalescent COVID-19.

The chain combines TRBV5-1 with TRBJ2-3, with 8 bases identical to TRBD2. This CDR3 comprises 14 residues. Germline V gene data show CDR1 as SGHRS and CDR2 as YFSETQ. The trim removed 1 base at V and 4 bases at J, leaving 2 bases unmatched. The CDR3 region has the DNA TGCGCCAGCAGCTTGCGGGAGGGCCCAGATACGCAGTATTTT. Translation: CASSLREGPDTQYF.

Written as DNA, the CDR3 is TGCGCCAGCAGCCCGACACGCTCTGGAAACACCATATATTTT. Amino acids: CASSPTRSGNTIYF. The chain combines TRBV4-1 with TRBJ1-3; D gene unclear. Germline loops: CDR1 MGHRA, CDR2 YSYEKL. The CDR3 is made up of 14 amino acids. V shed 4 bases and J shed 0 bases, with 7 bases lying between them.

This rearrangement joins TRBV7-2 to TRBJ1-2, with D maybe TRBD1 (5 bases). This CDR3 contains 13 residues. V lost 6 bases and J 2 bases, leaving 10 bases between the germline ends. The V gene's germline CDR1 is SGHTA and CDR2 FQGNSA. CDR3 sequence reads: CASSHGGNYGYTF. The CDR3 DNA is TGTGCCAGCAGTCATGGGGGGAACTATGGCTACACCTTC. Together with reference TRBV7-2 and TRBJ1-2, the CDR3 gives the full variable domain: GAGVSQSPSNKVTEKGKDVELRCDPISGHTALYWYRQSLGQGLEFLIYFQGNSAPDKSGLPSDRFSAERTGGSVSTLTIQRTQQEDSAVYLCASSHGGNYGYTFGSGTRLTVV.

This chain joins TRBV5-4 and TRBJ1-4, with 7 nucleotides matching TRBD1. V lost 0 bases to trimming and J lost 12 bases; unmatched junction nucleotides: 8. This CDR3 contains 14 residues. Germline lookup yields CDR1 SGHNT and CDR2 YYREEE (reference sequence). The CDR3 sequence is CASSLAGQRRELFF. CDR3 coding DNA: TGTGCCAGCAGCTTGGCGGGACAGCGGCGGGAACTGTTTTTT.

This chain connects TRBV19 to TRBJ1-6; possible D gene TRBD1, 6 bases. This CDR3 contains 14 residues. The V and J ends lost 5 bases and 10 bases respectively, with 15 bases between them. Germline V lookup: CDR1 LNHDA, CDR2 SQIVND (reference sequence). The CDR3 sequence: CASSGGQKLSPLHF. CDR3 DNA sequence: TGTGCCAGTAGTGGGGGACAAAAGCTCTCACCCCTCCACTTT.

This clone was detected only a few times. This chain uses TRBV5-1 with TRBJ1-1, with 8 positions matching TRBD1. V trimming: 4 bases; J trimming: 3 bases; junction bases outside the gene matches: 5. This CDR3 is 14 amino acids long. Per the germline V gene, CDR1 is SGHRS and CDR2 is YFSETQ. CDR3: CASSMDRVDTEAFF. CDR3 sequence (DNA): TGCGCCAGCAGCATGGACAGGGTAGACACTGAAGCTTTCTTT.

This clone appeared a few times. V usage is TRBV7-2 and J usage is TRBJ1-6; possible D gene TRBD1, 5 bases. This CDR3 spans 16 amino acids. Germline V gene data show CDR1 as SGHTA and CDR2 as FQGNSA. Trimming shortened V by 6 bases and J by 7 bases, and 19 bases separated the two germline ends. Here the CDR3 DNA reads TGTGCCAGCAGACTTCCGTTGGGGCATGGGAATTCACCCCTCCACTTT. As protein: CASRLPLGHGNSPLHF.

The chain combines TRBV5-1 with TRBJ2-5; 11 bases match TRBD2. V gave up 4 bases and J gave up 1 base; unmatched junction bases: 6. Germline V CDR1 and CDR2: SGHRS, YFSETQ. The CDR3 length is 16 residues. CDR3 coding DNA: TGCGCCAGCAGCCCCCTACTAGCGGGAGTCCAAGAGACCCAGTACTTC. Protein product: CASSPLLAGVQETQYF.

The chain carries TRBV4-2 and TRBJ2-6; possibly TRBD1 for D (6 bases). V was shortened by 0 bases and J by 0 bases, with 21 bases between the two germline ends. The CDR3 has 21 amino acids. Per the germline V gene, CDR1 is LGHNA and CDR2 is YNFKEQ. The CDR3 protein is CASSQDRAGQRAFSGANVLTF. The CDR3 DNA follows: TGTGCCAGCAGCCAAGACCGGGCAGGACAGAGGGCCTTCTCTGGGGCCAACGTCCTGACTTTC.

The sample holds one count of this clone. Here the CDR3 reads CASSQGGAYGYTF. DNA for the CDR3: TGTGCCAGCAGCCAAGGTGGGGCCTATGGCTACACCTTC. The chain is built from TRBV4-2 and TRBJ1-2; tentatively, D is TRBD1 (5 bases). Germline CDR1 and CDR2: LGHNA and YNFKEQ. This CDR3 has 13 residues. V lost 1 base and J 4 bases, leaving 7 bases between the germline ends.

The chain links TRBV6-5 to TRBJ1-1; no reliable D call. V lost 7 bases to trimming and J lost 1 base, with 16 bases between them. Per the germline V gene, CDR1 is MNHEY and CDR2 is SVGAGI. This CDR3 is built from 15 residues. This CDR3 reads CASTRSGASNTEAFF. In nucleotides, the CDR3 is TGTGCCAGCACCCGGAGCGGCGCATCGAACACTGAAGCTTTCTTT.

This clone was recorded only once. This chain joins TRBV2 and TRBJ1-1; D gene unclear. Between the trimmed V and J ends, which lost 4 bases and 2 bases, there was a span of 11 bases. The CDR3 has 14 amino acids. Germline CDR1 reads SNHLY; CDR2 reads FYNNEI. This CDR3 reads CASSVRRINTEAFF. As DNA, the CDR3 is TGTGCCAGCAGTGTAAGGCGGATCAACACTGAAGCTTTCTTT.

The chain carries TRBV6-5 and TRBJ2-1; the match to TRBD2 covers 14 bases. CDR3 length equals 15 residues. Per the germline V gene, CDR1 is MNHEY and CDR2 is SVGAGI. Germline trimming cut 5 bases from V and 8 bases from J; bases unmatched to any gene: 5. The CDR3 bases are TGTGCCAGCAGTAGACTAGCGGGAGGGCCGCATGAGCAGTTCTTC. It is translated as CASSRLAGGPHEQFF.

This rearrangement joins TRBV3-1 (or the pseudogene TRBV3-2) to TRBJ2-5; TRBD2 agrees at 11 bases. CDR1 is LGHDT, CDR2 YNNKEL, per germline (reference sequence). Losses at the gene ends were 4 bases for V and 3 bases for J; bases not matched to a gene: 4. The CDR3 contains 15 residues. The DNA for the CDR3 is TGTGCCAGCAGCCCCTCGGGACTAGCGGAAGAGACCCAGTACTTC. Protein sequence: CASSPSGLAEETQYF.

The CDR3 loop reads CASRSRDRGYTEAFF. As DNA, the CDR3 is TGTGCCAGCAGATCCCGGGACAGGGGATATACTGAAGCTTTCTTT. V and J are TRBV6-5 and TRBJ1-1; 10 bases agree with TRBD1. The CDR3 sequence is 15 residues long. Germline V gene sequence: CDR1 MNHEY, CDR2 SVGAGI. Unmatched junction bases numbered 9, after V lost 6 bases and J lost 5 bases.